One and the same sample provided the 21 T cell receptor beta chains below, sequenced in a study of blood T cell repertoires in COVID-19. Here immunoSEQ multiplex PCR was the method, and the copy in TCRdb shows in-frame clones only, minus some. The sample has tens of thousands of clones, approximately 83% seen once; the top ten hold 9% to 10%. Source material: peripheral blood. The receptors derive from a human donor in a cohort sampled during active COVID-19.

This clone was seen once. V usage is TRBV5-1 and J usage is TRBJ2-5, with D perhaps matching TRBD2 (5 bases). Germline V gene lookup returns CDR1 SGHRS and CDR2 YFSETQ. The CDR3 consists of 14 residues. V was trimmed by 7 bases and J by 3 bases, leaving 16 bases between them. CDR3 protein: CASDPMTGEETQYF. The CDR3 nucleotides read TGCGCCAGCGACCCTATGACCGGGGAAGAGACCCAGTACTTC.

This chain uses TRBV5-5 with TRBJ2-2; 7 nucleotides line up with TRBD2. This CDR3 comprises 15 residues. Looked up from germline, CDR1 is SGHKS and CDR2 is YYEKEE (reference sequence). The ends lost 0 bases at V and 3 bases at J; junction bases unmatched: 2. The CDR3 coding sequence is TGTGCCAGCAGCTTGGAGCGGGGAGACACCGGGGAGCTGTTTTTT. It specifies CASSLERGDTGELFF.

The chain combines TRBV5-6 with TRBJ1-2; 7 bases agree with TRBD1. The CDR3 contains 14 residues. Germline lookup yields CDR1 SGHDT and CDR2 YYEEEE. V was clipped by 3 bases and J by 7 bases; unmatched bases: 9. The CDR3 here is CASSWVGGAGGYTF. In nucleotides, the CDR3 is TGTGCCAGCAGCTGGGTAGGGGGCGCGGGTGGCTACACCTTC.

CDR3 protein: CASSYPTRVGGYTF. CDR3 DNA: TGTGCCAGCAGCTACCCGACGCGGGTTGGCGGCTACACCTTC. The V call is TRBV7-9, the J call TRBJ1-2; no reliable D call. The V end was cut by 4 bases, the J end by 8 bases, with 17 bases between. The CDR3 consists of 14 residues. CDR1 is SEHNR and CDR2 is FQNEAQ in the germline V gene (reference sequence).

The gene calls are TRBV4-1 and TRBJ2-3; the match to TRBD1 covers 10 bases. The V gene end was trimmed by 0 bases and the J gene end by 6 bases; junction bases not matched to a gene: 6. Germline CDR1 is MGHRA and CDR2 is YSYEKL. The CDR3 has 16 residues. The CDR3, as DNA: TGCGCCAGCAGCCAAGACCCGGGACAGGGGACCGATACGCAGTATTTT. Translation: CASSQDPGQGTDTQYF.

The chain has TRBV2 and TRBJ2-6; perhaps TRBD2 as D (7 bases). This CDR3 is 16 amino acids long. V dropped 0 bases and J dropped 4 bases, with 10 bases sitting between them. Per the germline V gene, CDR1 is SNHLY and CDR2 is FYNNEI. CDR3 in amino acids: CASSEAGGRGANVLTF. The CDR3 DNA reads TGTGCCAGCAGTGAAGCGGGGGGGCGAGGGGCCAACGTCCTGACTTTC.

The chain links TRBV7-6 to TRBJ2-1; 9 bases are shared with TRBD2. The CDR3 totals 16 residues. V lost 1 base to trimming and J lost 8 bases; unmatched junction nucleotides: 9. Germline-derived CDR1 and CDR2 are SGHVS and FNYEAQ. The DNA for the CDR3 is TGTGCCAGCAGCTTAGGGATGGCTAGCGGGGACTATGAGCAGTTCTTC. It specifies CASSLGMASGDYEQFF. The full variable domain, in which reference TRBV7-6 and TRBJ2-1 provide the parts outside the CDR3, is GAGVSQSPRYKVTKRGQDVALRCDPISGHVSLYWYRQALGQGPEFLTYFNYEAQQDKSGLPNDRFSAERPEGSISTLTIQRTEQRDSAMYRCASSLGMASGDYEQFFGPGTRLTVL.

This clone showed up just a few times. J is TRBJ2-3 and V is TRBV5-6; D perhaps matches TRBD1 (6 bases). Trimming removed 2 bases from V and 6 bases from J, with 10 bases in between. The germline gives CDR1 SGHDT, CDR2 YYEEEE. The CDR3 has 13 amino acids. The CDR3 bases are TGTGCCAGCAGCTTAAGGGGGAATGATACGCAGTATTTT. Amino acids: CASSLRGNDTQYF.

The genes are TRBV7-3 and TRBJ2-1; 11 bases map to TRBD2. V lost 4 bases to trimming and J lost 6 bases; unmatched junction nucleotides: 2. The CDR3 extends over 14 amino acids. CDR1 is SGHTA, CDR2 FQGTGA, per germline. The CDR3 nucleotides read TGTGCCAGCAGCTCGGGACTAGCGGTCAATGAGCAGTTCTTC. Its translation: CASSSGLAVNEQFF.

This clone was counted a few times. This chain joins TRBV7-2 and TRBJ1-3; TRBD1 might be the D (6 bases). V dropped 5 bases and J dropped 8 bases, with 16 bases sitting between them. Per germline, CDR1 SGHTA and CDR2 FQGNSA. The CDR3 has 14 residues. Here the CDR3 reads CASSLPGVSDTIYF. The DNA of the CDR3 is TGTGCCAGCAGCCTTCCAGGGGTATCCGACACCATATATTTT.

This chain joins TRBV7-3 and TRBJ2-5, with 7 bases aligning to TRBD2. V dropped 6 bases and J dropped 3; count of bases not matched to a gene: 10. This CDR3 spans 15 amino acids. Germline V gene data show CDR1 as SGHTA and CDR2 as FQGTGA. The CDR3 nucleotides are TGTGCCAGCAGATCTAGCGGAAGAGGAGAAGAGACCCAGTACTTC. Translation gives CASRSSGRGEETQYF.

The V gene is TRBV9, the J gene TRBJ2-5; TRBD2 might be the D (6 bases). V lost 4 bases and J 7 bases, leaving 17 bases between the germline ends. The germline V gene has CDR1 SGDLS and CDR2 YYNGEE. This CDR3 contains 14 residues. The CDR3 sequence is CASSPPGPRGTQYF. CDR3 in DNA: TGTGCCAGCAGCCCCCCGGGACCGCGGGGGACCCAGTACTTC.

The CDR3 coding sequence is TGTGCCAGCAGCCCAAGGGACAGAACCTACGAGCAGTACTTC. The encoded protein is CASSPRDRTYEQYF. The rearrangement uses TRBV7-9 and TRBJ2-7; 7 nucleotides match TRBD1. After removal of 5 bases from V and 2 bases from J, the junction contained 6 bases not matched to a gene. CDR3 length equals 14 residues. CDR1 and CDR2 from the germline V gene are SEHNR and FQNEAQ (reference sequence). The variable domain in full, completed from reference TRBV7-9 and TRBJ2-7, reads DTGVSQNPRHKITKRGQNVTFRCDPISEHNRLYWYRQTLGQGPEFLTYFQNEAQLEKSRLLSDRFSAERPKGSFSTLEIQRTEQGDSAMYLCASSPRDRTYEQYFGPGTRLTVT.

V is TRBV10-3 and J is TRBJ1-1; 7 bases match TRBD1. There are 14 residues in the CDR3. Looked up from germline, CDR1 is ENHRY and CDR2 is SYGVKD. The J segment lost 5 bases and the V segment lost 4 bases, leaving 7 bases of the junction unmatched. The CDR3 DNA reads as TGTGCCATCAGTGGGGGACCAGGGGGGACTGAAGCTTTCTTT. It specifies CAISGGPGGTEAFF.

The CDR3 DNA is TGTGCCAGCAGTCTGGCGGGGGGCGTCAACTATGGCTACACCTTC. Protein: CASSLAGGVNYGYTF. The genes are TRBV28 and TRBJ1-2, with D possibly TRBD1 on 6 matching bases. The length of the CDR3 is 15 residues. Trimming removed 5 bases from V and 2 bases from J, with 15 bases in between. CDR1 is MDHEN, CDR2 SYDVKM, per germline.

This clone appeared a single time. The chain is built from TRBV27 and TRBJ1-1; D is possibly TRBD1 (6 bases). The CDR3 runs to 15 residues. Between the trimmed V and J ends, which lost 11 bases and 1 base, there was a span of 20 bases. Germline values: CDR1 MNHEY, CDR2 SMNVEV (reference sequence). The CDR3 nucleotides are TGTGCCGTCATAAGGGGGGGAAGGCGGAACACTGAAGCTTTCTTT. Translation gives CAVIRGGRRNTEAFF.

CDR3 sequence: CASSSADSFSGANVLTF. The CDR3 DNA is TGTGCCAGCAGCTCCGCCGACTCCTTCTCTGGGGCCAACGTCCTGACTTTC. The chain employs TRBV7-3 and TRBJ2-6; D is unclear. CDR1 and CDR2 (germline): SGHTA, FQGTGA. The V gene lost 4 bases and the J gene lost 0 bases, with 13 bases spanning the gap. The CDR3 contains 17 residues.

The chain combines TRBV3-1 (or the pseudogene TRBV3-2) with TRBJ1-4, with 7 bases that match TRBD1. Trimming cost V 2 bases and J 6 bases; bases outside gene matches: 12. The CDR3 runs to 17 residues. Germline assignment: CDR1 LGHDT and CDR2 YNNKEL (reference sequence). The DNA for the CDR3 is TGTGCCAGCAGCCAAAGGAGGGGCACAGGGGCGGATGAAAAACTGTTTTTT. This gives the protein CASSQRRGTGADEKLFF.

The chain combines TRBV9 with TRBJ2-3, with a tentative D call TRBD2 (5 bases). Germline-derived CDR1 and CDR2 are SGDLS and YYNGEE. The V end lost 0 bases, the J end lost 2 bases, and 10 bases lay between the germline ends. The CDR3 contains 15 residues. The CDR3 loop reads CASSVEASLTDTQYF. The DNA for the CDR3 is TGTGCCAGCAGCGTAGAAGCTAGCCTCACAGATACGCAGTATTTT. Full variable domain (missing parts from reference TRBV9 and TRBJ2-3): DSGVTQTPKHLITATGQRVTLRCSPRSGDLSVYWYQQSLDQGLQFLIQYYNGEERAKGNILERFSAQQFPDLHSELNLSSLELGDSALYFCASSVEASLTDTQYFGPGTRLTVL.

This chain links TRBV3-1 (or the pseudogene TRBV3-2) with TRBJ2-3; 11 nucleotides match TRBD2. V lost 4 bases to trimming and J lost 2 bases; unmatched junction nucleotides: 5. The CDR3 is 16 amino acids. Germline V CDR1 and CDR2: LGHDT, YNNKEL (reference sequence). The CDR3 here is CASSLDSGGATDTQYF. The CDR3 nucleotides are TGTGCCAGCAGCCTCGATAGCGGGGGGGCCACAGATACGCAGTATTTT.

The chain joins TRBV10-1 to TRBJ2-7; 8 bases agree with TRBD2. The CDR3 has 13 amino acids. The germline V gene encodes CDR1 WNHNN and CDR2 SYGVQD (reference sequence). The V and J ends lost 3 bases and 3 bases, in that order; junction bases with no gene match: 1. The CDR3 here is CASSDGGGYEQYF. CDR3 nucleotide sequence: TGCGCCAGCAGTGACGGGGGGGGCTACGAGCAGTACTTC.